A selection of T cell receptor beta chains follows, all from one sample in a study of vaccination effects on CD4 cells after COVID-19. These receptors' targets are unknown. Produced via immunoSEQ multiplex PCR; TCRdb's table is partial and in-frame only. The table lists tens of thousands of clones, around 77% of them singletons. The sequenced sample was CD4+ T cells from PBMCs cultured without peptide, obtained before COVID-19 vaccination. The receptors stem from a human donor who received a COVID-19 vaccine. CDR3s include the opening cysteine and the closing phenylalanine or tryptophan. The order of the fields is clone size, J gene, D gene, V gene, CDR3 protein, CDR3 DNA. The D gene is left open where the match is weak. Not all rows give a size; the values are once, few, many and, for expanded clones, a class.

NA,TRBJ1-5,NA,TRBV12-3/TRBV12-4,CASSLTEQPQHF,TGTGCCAGCAGTTTAACAGAACAGCCCCAGCATTTT
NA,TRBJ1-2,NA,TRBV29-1,CSVVDPQHNYGYTF,TGCAGCGTTGTCGACCCCCAACATAACTATGGCTACACCTTC
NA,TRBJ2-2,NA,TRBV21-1,CASSKEGRAASNTGELFF,TGTGCCAGCAGCAAAGAAGGGCGGGCAGCCAGTAACACCGGGGAGCTGTTTTTT
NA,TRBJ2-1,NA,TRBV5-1,CASSLILATLNEQFF,TGCGCCAGCAGCTTGATCCTAGCTACCCTCAATGAGCAGTTCTTC
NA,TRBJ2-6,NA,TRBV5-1,CASSPGISRANVLTF,TGCGCCAGCAGCCCAGGGATTTCTCGGGCCAACGTCCTGACTTTC
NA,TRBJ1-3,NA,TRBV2,CASSLGISGNTIYF,TGTGCCAGCAGTTTAGGGATCTCTGGAAACACCATATATTTT
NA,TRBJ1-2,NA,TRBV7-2,CASSLETHQGYTF,TGTGCCAGCAGCTTAGAAACACACCAGGGCTACACCTTC
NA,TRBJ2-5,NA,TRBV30,CAWSRNTETQYF,TGTGCCTGGAGTCGCAACACGGAGACCCAGTACTTC
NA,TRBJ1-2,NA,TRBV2,CASSEGPFGEGYTF,TGTGCCAGCAGTGAAGGGCCCTTCGGCGAGGGCTACACCTTC
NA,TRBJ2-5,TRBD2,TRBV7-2,CASSSLLMSGGAVETQYF,TGTGCCAGCAGCTCGCTACTAATGAGCGGGGGGGCCGTGGAGACCCAGTACTTC
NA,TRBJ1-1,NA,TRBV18,CASSTGTEAFF,TGTGCCAGCTCAACCGGGACTGAAGCTTTCTTT
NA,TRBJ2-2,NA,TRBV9,CASSVDWGTGELFF,TGTGCCAGCAGCGTGGATTGGGGGACCGGGGAGCTGTTTTTT
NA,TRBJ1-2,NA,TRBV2,CASSVGQGNGYTF,TGTGCCAGCAGTGTCGGGCAGGGGAACGGCTACACCTTC
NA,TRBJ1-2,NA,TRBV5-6,CASSLKHRTYYGYTF,TGTGCCAGCAGCTTGAAGCACAGAACTTACTATGGCTACACCTTC
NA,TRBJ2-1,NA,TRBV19,CASSPGGGRQFF,TGTGCCAGTAGCCCAGGGGGGGGGCGCCAATTCTTC
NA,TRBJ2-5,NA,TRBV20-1,CSLQETQYF,TGCAGTTTACAAGAGACCCAGTACTTC
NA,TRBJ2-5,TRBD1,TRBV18,CASSPLDRGETQYF,TGTGCCAGCTCACCCTTGGACAGGGGAGAGACCCAGTACTTC
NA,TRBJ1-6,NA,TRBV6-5,CATRAPQYNSPLHF,TGTGCCACCCGCGCCCCTCAGTATAATTCACCCCTCCACTTT
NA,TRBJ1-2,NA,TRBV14,CASSQGPDVSYGYTF,TGTGCCAGCAGCCAAGGCCCGGACGTTTCGTATGGCTACACCTTC
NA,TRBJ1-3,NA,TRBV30,CAWSVLGQKLNTIYF,TGTGCCTGGAGTGTACTAGGACAGAAGTTAAACACCATATATTTT
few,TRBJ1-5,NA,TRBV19,CASSIDRAENQPQHF,TGTGCCAGTAGTATAGATCGGGCAGAGAATCAGCCCCAGCATTTT
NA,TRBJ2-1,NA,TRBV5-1,CASRSGNSYNEQFF,TGCGCCAGCAGATCGGGGAACTCCTACAATGAGCAGTTCTTC
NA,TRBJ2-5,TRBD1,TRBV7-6,CASSLVAGGHGRETQYF,TGTGCCAGCAGCTTAGTCGCAGGGGGCCATGGGCGCGAGACCCAGTACTTC
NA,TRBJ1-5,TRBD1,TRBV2,CASSGQGGYQPQHF,TGTGCCAGCAGTGGGCAGGGGGGGTATCAGCCCCAGCATTTT
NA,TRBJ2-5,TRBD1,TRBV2,CASTYTGQGSGETQYF,TGTGCCAGCACCTATACGGGACAGGGAAGTGGGGAGACCCAGTACTTC
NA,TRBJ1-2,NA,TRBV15,CATSRERRDNYGYTF,TGTGCCACCAGCAGAGAGCGCAGGGATAACTATGGCTACACCTTC
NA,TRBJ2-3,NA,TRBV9,CASSVGGRDTDTQYF,TGTGCCAGCAGCGTAGGCGGGCGGGACACAGATACGCAGTATTTT
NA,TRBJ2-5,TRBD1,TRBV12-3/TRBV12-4,CASYRGETQYF,TGTGCCAGCTACAGGGGTGAGACCCAGTACTTC
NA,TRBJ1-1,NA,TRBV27,CASSFLGRPTEAFF,TGTGCCAGCAGTTTCCTTGGAAGGCCCACTGAAGCTTTCTTT
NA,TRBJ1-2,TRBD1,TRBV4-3,CASSPVGTGVYGYTF,TGCGCCAGCAGCCCAGTCGGGACAGGGGTGTATGGCTACACCTTC
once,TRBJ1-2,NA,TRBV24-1,CATSDRGSNYGYTF,TGTGCCACCAGTGATCGGGGGTCTAACTATGGCTACACCTTC
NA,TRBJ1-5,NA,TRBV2,CACHRDSNQPQHF,TGTGCCTGTCACAGGGATAGCAATCAGCCCCAGCATTTT
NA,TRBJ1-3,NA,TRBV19,CASRLSTSGNTIYF,TGTGCCAGTAGGCTCTCCACCTCTGGAAACACCATATATTTT
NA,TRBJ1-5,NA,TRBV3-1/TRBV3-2,CASSPLGQPQHF,TGTGCCAGCAGCCCGCTGGGACAGCCCCAGCATTTT
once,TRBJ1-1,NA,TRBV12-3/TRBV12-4,CASSPSGWAEAFF,TGTGCCAGCAGTCCTTCCGGGTGGGCTGAAGCTTTCTTT